Ten or more counts support the clone carrying this TCR beta chain. This entry comes from a study of T cell repertoires in cytomegalovirus infection. Germline V lookup: CDR1 MNHEY, CDR2 SMNVEV (reference sequence). V was clipped by 5 bases and J by 0 bases, with 14 bases between them. The CDR3 extends over 17 amino acids. From the reads, TCRdb called clonotypes with MiXCR, one entry per CDR3 protein. The data show under 100,000 distinct CDR3 sequences, 3.7% seen once. Sequenced: PBMCs. This clonotype was obtained from a human donor in good health (CMV status not recorded). Some clones in this sample may be carry-over from other donors' samples. This chain joins TRBV27 and TRBJ1-6; no clear D gene. The CDR3 DNA sequence: TGTGCCAGCAGTATTGGACGGGCCCACTCCTATAATTCACCCCTCCACTTT. It translates to CASSIGRAHSYNSPLHF.